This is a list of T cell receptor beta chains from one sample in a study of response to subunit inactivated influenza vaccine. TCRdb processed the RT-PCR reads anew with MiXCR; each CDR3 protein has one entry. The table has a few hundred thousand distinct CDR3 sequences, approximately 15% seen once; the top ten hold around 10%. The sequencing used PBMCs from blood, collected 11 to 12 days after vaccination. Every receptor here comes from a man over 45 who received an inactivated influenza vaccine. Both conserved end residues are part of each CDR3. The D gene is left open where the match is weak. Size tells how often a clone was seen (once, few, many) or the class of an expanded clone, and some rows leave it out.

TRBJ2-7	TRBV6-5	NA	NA	TGTGCCAGCAGTTACTCTTGGACCAGAGAGACCTACGAGCAGTACTTC	CASSYSWTRETYEQYF
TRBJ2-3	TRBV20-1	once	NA	TGCAGTGCTAGAGATCCTGGTGGGGGTAGCACAGATACGCAGTATTTT	CSARDPGGGSTDTQYF
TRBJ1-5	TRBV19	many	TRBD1	TGTGCCAGTAGTCCGGGACAGGGGGCGCGTCAGCCCCAGCATTTT	CASSPGQGARQPQHF
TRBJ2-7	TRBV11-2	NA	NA	TGTGCCAGCAGCCCCCTTGACCGGAACTCCTACGAGCAGTACTTC	CASSPLDRNSYEQYF
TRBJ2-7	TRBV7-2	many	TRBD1	TGTGCCAGCAGTCAGAGACAGGGGGCGTCCTTC	CASSQRQGASF
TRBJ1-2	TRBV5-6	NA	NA	TGTGCCAGCAATCGACAGAGAGGGGGCTACACCTTC	CASNRQRGGYTF
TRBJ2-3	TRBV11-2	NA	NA	TGTGCCAGCAGCTTAAAGCAGGGTCTCCTCACAGATACGCAGTATTTT	CASSLKQGLLTDTQYF
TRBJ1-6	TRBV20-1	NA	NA	TGCAGTGCTAGAAGGGGGGCGAGCGATTCACCCCTCCACTTT	CSARRGASDSPLHF
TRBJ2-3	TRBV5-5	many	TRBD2	TGTGCCAGCAGCTTTGCGGGAGAAGCAGATACGCAGTATTTT	CASSFAGEADTQYF
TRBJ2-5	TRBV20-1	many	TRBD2	TGCAGTGCCCTCTTGGGACTAGCGGCGAAAGAGACCCAGTACTTC	CSALLGLAAKETQYF
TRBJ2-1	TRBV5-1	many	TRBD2	TGCGCCAGCAGCCTCGGGACTAGCGGGGGTGAGCAGTTCTTC	CASSLGTSGGEQFF
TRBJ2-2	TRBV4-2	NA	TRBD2	TGTGCCAGCAGCCAGTGGGAGGGGAACACCGGGGAGCTGTTTTTT	CASSQWEGNTGELFF
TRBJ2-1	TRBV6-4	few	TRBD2	TGTGCCAGCTCGGGTGGACTAGCGGGAGTAAATGAGCAGTTCTTC	CASSGGLAGVNEQFF
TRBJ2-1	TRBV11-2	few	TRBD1	TGTGCCAGCAGCTTAGCCCCCGAGCCGGGACAGGGATGGCAGTTCTTC	CASSLAPEPGQGWQFF
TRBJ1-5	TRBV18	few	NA	TGTGCCAGCTCGTCCGGGACACCTGGAGGGGGTCAGCCCCAGCATTTT	CASSSGTPGGGQPQHF
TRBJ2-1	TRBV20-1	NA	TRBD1	TGCAGTGCTAGGGACAGGGTTACCTACAATGAGCAGTTCTTC	CSARDRVTYNEQFF
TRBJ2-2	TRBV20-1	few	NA	TGCAGTGCTAGAAGGTCGGCCGGGGAGCTGTTTTTT	CSARRSAGELFF
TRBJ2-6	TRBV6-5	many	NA	TGTGCCAGCAGTTATGAGATGGCTGGGGCCAACGTCCTGACTTTC	CASSYEMAGANVLTF
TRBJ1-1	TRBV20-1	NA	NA	TGCAGTGCTAGACCTATTACCGACACTGAAGCTTTCTTT	CSARPITDTEAFF
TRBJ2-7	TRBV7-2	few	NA	TGTGCCAGCAGCTTCTTGGAGTTCACCTACGAGCAGTACTTC	CASSFLEFTYEQYF
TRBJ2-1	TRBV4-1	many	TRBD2	TGCGCCAGCAGCCAGCCCCGGCGGGGGGTTGAGCAGTTCTTC	CASSQPRRGVEQFF
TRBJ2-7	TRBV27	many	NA	TGTGCCAGCAGTTCCGGGACGCTAAGCTCCTACGAGCAGTACTTC	CASSSGTLSSYEQYF
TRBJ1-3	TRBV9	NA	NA	TGTGCCAGCAGCGTGGGGGGGCATACTGGAAACACCATATATTTT	CASSVGGHTGNTIYF
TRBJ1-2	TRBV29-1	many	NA	TGCAGCGTTGTAAAGGGATATGGCTACACCTTC	CSVVKGYGYTF
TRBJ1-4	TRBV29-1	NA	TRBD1	TGCAGCTTCTCAGACAGGGTTGAAAAACTGTTTTTT	CSFSDRVEKLFF
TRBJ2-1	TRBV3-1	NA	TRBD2	TGTGCCAGCAGCCTAGGACTAGCGGCAACCTCCTACAATGAGCAGTTCTTC	CASSLGLAATSYNEQFF
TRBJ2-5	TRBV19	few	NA	TGTGCCAGCGCTAGTTGGAACAGCCTAGGAGAGACCCAGTACTTC	CASASWNSLGETQYF
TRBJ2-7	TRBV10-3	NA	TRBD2	TGTGCCATCAGTGAGTCGGGGCTAGCGGTCTACGAGCAGTACTTC	CAISESGLAVYEQYF
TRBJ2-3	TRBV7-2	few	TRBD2	TGTGCCAGCAGCCCGACCGGGAGGGCAGATACGCAGTATTTT	CASSPTGRADTQYF
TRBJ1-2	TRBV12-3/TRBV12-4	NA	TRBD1	TGTGCCAGCAGTCCGTCGACAGGGTTACACTATGGCTACACCTTC	CASSPSTGLHYGYTF
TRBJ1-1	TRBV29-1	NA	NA	TGCAGCGTTGGGCGGGGGCAATCCACTGAAGCTTTCTTT	CSVGRGQSTEAFF
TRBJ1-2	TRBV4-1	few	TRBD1	TGCGCCAGCAGCCATACCGGACAGGGGGAATATGGCTACACCTTC	CASSHTGQGEYGYTF
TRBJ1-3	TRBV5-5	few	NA	TGTGCCAGCAGCTCGGCAGGAACTTGGGGAAACACCATATATTTT	CASSSAGTWGNTIYF
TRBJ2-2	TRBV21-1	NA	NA	TGTGCCAGCAGCAAGTCTTCGCGGCAGAGGTCCACCGGGGAGCTGTTTTTT	CASSKSSRQRSTGELFF
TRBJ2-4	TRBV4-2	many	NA	TGTGCCAGCAGCCAAGCAGGGATAAACATTCAGTACTTC	CASSQAGINIQYF
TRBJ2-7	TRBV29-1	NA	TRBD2	TGCAGCGTTGTGGGACTAGCGGGAGACGAGCAGTACTTC	CSVVGLAGDEQYF
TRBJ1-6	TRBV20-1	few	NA	TGCAGTGCCCTTCCGGGTGACTTTAATTCACCCCTCCACTTT	CSALPGDFNSPLHF
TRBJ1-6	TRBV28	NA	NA	TGTGCCAGCAGTTCCATCACCGGGGGGTTCGGTAATTCACCCCTCCACTTT	CASSSITGGFGNSPLHF
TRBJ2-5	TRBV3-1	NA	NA	TGTGCCAGCAGCCAAGTTGGAGCAGGGGGGGAGACCCAGTACTTC	CASSQVGAGGETQYF
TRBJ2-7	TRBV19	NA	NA	TGTGCCAGTACCGGGGACTCCTACGAGCAGTACTTC	CASTGDSYEQYF
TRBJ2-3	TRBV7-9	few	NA	TGTGCCAGCAGGCAAGGGGAGAGTTCCAGCACGCAGTATTTT	CASRQGESSSTQYF
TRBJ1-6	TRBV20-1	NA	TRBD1	TGCAGTGCTAGAGAACGGGACAGGGGTTCCTATAATTTACCCCTCCACTTT	CSARERDRGSYNLPLHF
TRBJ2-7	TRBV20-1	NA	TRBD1	TGCAGTGCTAGACACAGGGGAGAGAGAACCTACGAGCAGTACTTC	CSARHRGERTYEQYF
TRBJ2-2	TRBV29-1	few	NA	TGCAGCGTTAAAACTAGCCAAAAAACGAACACCGGGGAGCTGTTTTTT	CSVKTSQKTNTGELFF
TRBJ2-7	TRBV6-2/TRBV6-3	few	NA	TGTGCCAGCAGTTACTCGATTAGGACACCTTATTACGAGCAGTACTTC	CASSYSIRTPYYEQYF
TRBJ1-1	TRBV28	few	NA	TGTGCCAGCACCTATGGGACGGGCACTGAAGCTTTCTTT	CASTYGTGTEAFF
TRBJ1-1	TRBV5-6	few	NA	TGTGCCAGCGGTAAACAGGGACTCCGGGATGAAGCTTTCTTT	CASGKQGLRDEAFF
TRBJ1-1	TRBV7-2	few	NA	TGTGCCAGCAGCTTAAATGTGGGTGGGGCTTTCTTT	CASSLNVGGAFF
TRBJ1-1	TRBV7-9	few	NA	TGTGCCAGCAGCTTCCCCGGGACCAATGAAGCTTTCTTT	CASSFPGTNEAFF